These 17 T cell receptor beta chains were all obtained from the same sample, sequenced in a study of tumor-infiltrating lymphocytes in primary liver carcinoma. From 500 ng total RNA, TCR beta cDNA was generated with a primer in the constant region. Employing slightly modified ARM-PCR, three nested multiplex PCR rounds were run, and these gave rise to the TCR beta libraries. Running 9 to 11 cycles apiece, the first two PCR rounds relied on TRBV1-TRBV30 forward primers together with a C-beta reverse primer. TCRdb reprocessed the multiplex PCR reads with MiXCR, giving one entry per CDR3 protein. Of roughly 100,000 distinct CDR3 sequences listed, approximately 82% are singletons. DNA and RNA were both co-extracted from 20-30 mg of bulk tissue that had not been sorted. Sequenced sample: liver tumor tissue from sampling region 3. Subset indicated: tumor region T3, left-lateral pole. The receptor source for this set is a man aged 35 to 55 with primary liver carcinoma and hepatitis B virus infection.

Details on this clonotype: This clone may be a read error of a much larger clone one base away. The chain joins TRBV5-1 to TRBJ1-1, with TRBD1 as a possible D gene (5 bases). The germline V gene encodes CDR1 SGHRS and CDR2 YFSETQ. There are 14 residues in the CDR3. Here the CDR3 reads CASSSHPGDADAFF. CDR3 coding DNA: TGCGCCAGCAGCTCACATCCGGGGGACGCTGATGCTTTCTTT.

Of note for this clonotype: The junction differs from germline at one of its ends, possibly a read error. The chain couples TRBV12-3 or TRBV12-4 to TRBJ1-1; D is unclear. The CDR3 spans 11 residues. The CDR3 is CANSLITEAFF. Here the CDR3 DNA reads TGTGCCAACAGTTTAATCACTGAAGCTTTCTTT.

The J gene is TRBJ1-2, the V gene TRBV5-1, with a possible D match to TRBD1 (6 bases). Germline lookup yields CDR1 SGHRS and CDR2 YFSETQ. V was cut by 4 bases and J by 8 bases, with 18 bases left in between. The CDR3 is 14 amino acids. The CDR3 is CASSLGARDHGYTF. CDR3 DNA sequence: TGCGCCAGCAGCCTGGGGGCCAGGGATCACGGCTACACCTTC.

To note about this clonotype: The conserved closing phenylalanine or tryptophan is absent in this CDR3, likely reflecting a read error. The genes are TRBV7-9 and TRBJ2-1; 9 bases line up with TRBD2. V trimming: 4 bases; J trimming: 3 bases; junction bases outside the gene matches: 1. The CDR3 runs 14 residues. CDR1 is SEHNR, CDR2 FQNEAQ, per germline (reference sequence). CDR3 DNA sequence: TGTGCCAGCAGCTCAGCGGGGGGCTACAATGAGCAGTTCATC. It translates to CASSSAGGYNEQFI.

A word on this clonotype: Relative to the germline gene, one junction end is altered; a read error may explain this. The rearrangement joins TRBV11-1 to TRBJ2-1; TRBD1 or TRBD2 may be the D gene (5 bases each). CDR1 is SGHAT and CDR2 is FQDESV in the germline V gene (reference sequence). The CDR3 loop spans 15 amino acids. CDR3 protein: CASSFQGPLDNEPSF. For the CDR3, the DNA is TGTGCCAGCAGCTTCCAGGGACCGCTGGACAATGAGCCGTCCTTT.

This clonotype was counted only a few times. The chain joins TRBV2 to TRBJ2-2; D call uncertain. Per the germline V gene, CDR1 is SNHLY and CDR2 is FYNNEI. Trimming removed 7 bases from V and 5 bases from J, with 14 bases in between. The CDR3 length is 14 residues. CDR3 coding DNA: TGTGCCAGCACCGAACAGACGGTTACCGGGGAGCTGTTTTTT. This translates into CASTEQTVTGELFF.

As for this clonotype: The conserved phenylalanine or tryptophan normally closing the CDR3 is absent here, so this likely arose from a read error. The chain links TRBV4-1 to TRBJ2-5; D perhaps matches TRBD2 (5 bases). The CDR3 has 15 residues. Per the germline V gene, CDR1 is MGHRA and CDR2 is YSYEKL. Trimming took off 3 bases at V and 2 bases at J, with 13 bases between the two ends. The CDR3 protein is CASSHAGQTQETQYL. In nucleotides, the CDR3 is TGCGCCAGCAGCCACGCGGGTCAGACACAAGAGACCCAGTACCTC.

This clonotype was picked up one time. Relative to the germline gene, one junction end is altered; a read error may explain this. This chain links TRBV6-2 or TRBV6-3 with TRBJ2-7, with a tentative D call TRBD2 (6 bases). Germline CDR1 and CDR2: MNHEY and SVGEGT. The length of the CDR3 is 14 residues. The CDR3: CGSSLRERAHERYF. CDR3 nucleotide sequence: TGTGGCAGCAGCCTCCGGGAGAGGGCCCACGAGCGGTACTTC.

The chain combines TRBV6-2 or TRBV6-3 with TRBJ2-7; 8 bases map to TRBD1. Per the germline V gene, CDR1 is MNHEY and CDR2 is SVGEGT. The V gene end was trimmed by 7 bases and the J gene end by 11 bases; junction bases not matched to a gene: 7. The CDR3 contains 11 residues. For the CDR3, the DNA is TGTGCCAGCACCGACAGGGGCGAAGAGTACTTC. This codes for CASTDRGEEYF.

About this clonotype: Compared with germline, one end of the junction differs, possibly owing to a read error. The chain carries TRBV11-1 and TRBJ2-4; 10 nucleotides align to TRBD2. This CDR3 is built from 17 residues. CDR1 and CDR2 (germline): SGHAT, FQDESV (reference sequence). CDR3 residues: CAYSFPGTSETKIIQYF. The DNA of the CDR3 is TGTGCCTACAGCTTTCCCGGGACTAGCGAGACCAAAATCATTCAGTACTTC.

About this clonotype: A read error may produce the germline difference seen at one junction end. The chain has TRBV28 and TRBJ1-2, with 8 bases identical to TRBD1. This CDR3 contains 14 residues. Per the germline V gene, CDR1 is MDHEN and CDR2 is SYDVKM. The CDR3 loop reads CASTMTGVIYGYTF. The DNA of the CDR3 is TGTGCCAGCACCATGACAGGGGTCATTTATGGCTATACCTTC.

In regard to this clonotype: A read error may be the cause here, since a much bigger clone is one base away. The chain combines TRBV21-1 with TRBJ2-5. TRBV21-1 is noted as a pseudogene. This CDR3 is 13 amino acids long. The DNA of the CDR3 is TGTGCCAGCCTTGTTGCTTTCCAAGAGACCCAGTACTTC. Its translation is CASLVAFQETQYF.

Of note for this clonotype: The junction shows a germline mismatch at one end, possibly a read error. The chain links TRBV12-3 or TRBV12-4 to TRBJ2-5; D gene ambiguous. The CDR3 covers 13 residues. This chain's CDR3 is CASSRSVIETQYF. The CDR3 bases are TGTGCCAGCAGCCGAAGCGTGATAGAGACCCAGTACTTT.

Details on this clonotype: Its ends do not fully match the called genes, so a read error is possible. V gene TRBV29-1 combines with J gene TRBJ2-2; 10 nucleotides align to TRBD2. Looked up from germline, CDR1 is SQVTM and CDR2 is ANQGSEA. CDR3 length: 15 amino acids. CDR3 DNA: TGCAGCGTCGGGACTAGCGCGGGGAACACCCGGGAGCTGTTTTTT. Translating it yields CSVGTSAGNTRELFF.

This chain uses TRBV6-6 with TRBJ2-4; D is ambiguous. V dropped 9 bases and J dropped 7 bases, with 22 bases sitting between them. CDR3 length: 15 residues. The V gene's germline CDR1 is MNHNY and CDR2 SVGAGI (reference sequence). The CDR3: CASRPEHGARNIQYF. The CDR3 DNA sequence: TGTGCCAGTAGGCCAGAACATGGTGCTAGGAACATTCAGTACTTC.

V usage is TRBV4-1 and J usage is TRBJ2-5, with 8 bases lining up with TRBD1. From germline, CDR1 is MGHRA and CDR2 YSYEKL. This CDR3 is 15 amino acids long. V trimming: 0 bases; J trimming: 5 bases; junction bases outside the gene matches: 5. This chain's CDR3 is CASSQDGQGCETQYF. DNA of the CDR3: TGCGCCAGCAGCCAAGATGGACAGGGTTGCGAGACCCAGTACTTC.

This clonotype has only a few counts. One end of the junction is discordant with germline, which a read error may explain. The chain uses TRBV4-2 and TRBJ2-1; 10 positions agree with TRBD2. The CDR3 consists of 15 residues. CDR1 is LGHNA and CDR2 is YNFKEQ in the germline V gene. For the CDR3, the DNA is TGTGTCAGCAGCCAAGTGGCTAGCGGGGGTAATGAGCAGTCCTTC. It yields the protein CVSSQVASGGNEQSF.